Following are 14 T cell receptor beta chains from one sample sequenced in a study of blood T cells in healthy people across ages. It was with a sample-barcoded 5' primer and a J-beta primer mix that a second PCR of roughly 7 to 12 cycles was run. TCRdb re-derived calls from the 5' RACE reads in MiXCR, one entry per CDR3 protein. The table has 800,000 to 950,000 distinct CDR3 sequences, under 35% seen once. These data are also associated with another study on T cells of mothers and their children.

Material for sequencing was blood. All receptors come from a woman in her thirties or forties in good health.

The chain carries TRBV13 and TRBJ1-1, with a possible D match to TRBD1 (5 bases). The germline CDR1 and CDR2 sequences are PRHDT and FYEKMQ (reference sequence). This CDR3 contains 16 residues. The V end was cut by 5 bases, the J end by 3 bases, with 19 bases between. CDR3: CASSPQSGRAYTEAFF. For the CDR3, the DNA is TGTGCCAGCAGCCCCCAGAGTGGCAGGGCGTACACTGAAGCTTTCTTT.

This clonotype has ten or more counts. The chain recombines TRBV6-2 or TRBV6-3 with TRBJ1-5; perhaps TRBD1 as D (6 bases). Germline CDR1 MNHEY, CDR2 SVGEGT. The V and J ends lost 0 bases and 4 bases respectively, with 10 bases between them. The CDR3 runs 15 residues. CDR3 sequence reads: CASSYSGQGNQPQHF. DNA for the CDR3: TGTGCCAGCAGTTACTCGGGGCAGGGGAATCAGCCCCAGCATTTT.

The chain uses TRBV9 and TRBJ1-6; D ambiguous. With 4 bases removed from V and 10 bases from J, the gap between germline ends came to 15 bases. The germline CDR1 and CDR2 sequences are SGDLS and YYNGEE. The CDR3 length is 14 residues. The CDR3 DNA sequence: TGTGCCAGCAGCCCCGCCTCACTCGGATCACCCCTCCACTTT. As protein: CASSPASLGSPLHF.

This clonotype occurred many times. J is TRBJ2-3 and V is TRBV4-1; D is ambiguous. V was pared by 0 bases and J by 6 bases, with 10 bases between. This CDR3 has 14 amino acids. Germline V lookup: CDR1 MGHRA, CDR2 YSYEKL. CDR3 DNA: TGCGCCAGCAGCCAAGATAACCCCGCGGATACGCAGTATTTT. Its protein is CASSQDNPADTQYF.

The CDR3 loop is CASSDSGTLGGDTQYF. The CDR3 nucleotides read TGTGCCAGCAGCGACTCCGGGACTCTCGGGGGAGATACGCAGTATTTT. The chain recombines TRBV7-3 with TRBJ2-3, with D possibly being TRBD2 (6 bases). V lost 5 bases and J 5 bases, leaving 20 bases between the germline ends. The length of the CDR3 is 16 residues. CDR1 and CDR2 from the germline V gene are SGHTA and FQGTGA.

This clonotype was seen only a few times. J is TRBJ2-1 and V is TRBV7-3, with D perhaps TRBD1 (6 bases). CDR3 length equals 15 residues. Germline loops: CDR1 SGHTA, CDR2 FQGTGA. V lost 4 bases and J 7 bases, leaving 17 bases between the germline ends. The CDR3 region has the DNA TGTGCCAGCAGCTCAACAGGGCCCTCGAGTAATGAGCAGTTCTTC. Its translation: CASSSTGPSSNEQFF.

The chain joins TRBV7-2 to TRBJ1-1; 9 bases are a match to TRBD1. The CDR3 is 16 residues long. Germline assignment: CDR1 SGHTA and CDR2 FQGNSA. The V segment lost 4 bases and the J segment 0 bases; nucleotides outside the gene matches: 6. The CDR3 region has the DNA TGTGCCAGCAGCTCACAGGGGGCACCTTTGAACACTGAAGCTTTCTTT. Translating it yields CASSSQGAPLNTEAFF.

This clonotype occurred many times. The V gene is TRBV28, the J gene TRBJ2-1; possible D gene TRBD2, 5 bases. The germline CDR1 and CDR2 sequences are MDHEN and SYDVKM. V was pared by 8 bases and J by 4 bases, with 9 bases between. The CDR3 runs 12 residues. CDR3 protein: CASGSGYNEQFF. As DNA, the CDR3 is TGTGCCAGCGGCAGCGGATACAATGAGCAGTTCTTC. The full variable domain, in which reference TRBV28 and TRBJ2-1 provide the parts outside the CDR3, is DVKVTQSSRYLVKRTGEKVFLECVQDMDHENMFWYRQDPGLGLRLIYFSYDVKMKEKGDIPEGYSVSREKKERFSLILESASTNQTSMYLCASGSGYNEQFFGPGTRLTVL.

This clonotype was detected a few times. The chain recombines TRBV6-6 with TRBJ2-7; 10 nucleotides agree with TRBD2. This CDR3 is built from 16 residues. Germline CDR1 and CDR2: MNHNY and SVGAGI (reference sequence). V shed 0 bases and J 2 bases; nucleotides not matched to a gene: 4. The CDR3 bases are TGTGCCAGCAGTTACTCGCTAGCGGGAGTAGCCTACGAGCAGTACTTC. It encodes CASSYSLAGVAYEQYF.

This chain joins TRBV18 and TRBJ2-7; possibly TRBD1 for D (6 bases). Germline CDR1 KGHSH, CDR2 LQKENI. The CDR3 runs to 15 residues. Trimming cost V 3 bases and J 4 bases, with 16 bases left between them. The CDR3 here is CASSPPGWGLYEQYF. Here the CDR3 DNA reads TGTGCCAGCTCACCCCCGGGTTGGGGGCTTTACGAGCAGTACTTC.

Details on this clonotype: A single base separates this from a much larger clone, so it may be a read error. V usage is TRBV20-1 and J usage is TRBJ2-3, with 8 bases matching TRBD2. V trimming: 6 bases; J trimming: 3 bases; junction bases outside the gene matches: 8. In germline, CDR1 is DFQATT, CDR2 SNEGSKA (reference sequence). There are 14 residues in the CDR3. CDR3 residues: CSAPGSGETDTQYF. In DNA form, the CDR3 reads TGCAGTGCCCCTGGTAGCGGGGAAACAGATACGCAGTATTTT.

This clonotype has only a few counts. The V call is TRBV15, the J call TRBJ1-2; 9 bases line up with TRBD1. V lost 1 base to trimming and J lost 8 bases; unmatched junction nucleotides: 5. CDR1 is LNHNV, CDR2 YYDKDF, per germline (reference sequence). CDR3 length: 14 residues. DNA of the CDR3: TGTGCCACCAGCAGAGCGGACAGGGGAGGCGGCTACACCTTC. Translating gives CATSRADRGGGYTF.

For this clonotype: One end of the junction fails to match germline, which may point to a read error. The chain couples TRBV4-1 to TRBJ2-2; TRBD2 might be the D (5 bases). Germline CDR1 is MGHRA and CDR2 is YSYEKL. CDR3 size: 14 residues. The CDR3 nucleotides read TGCGCCAGCAGCCAAGATAGGCGATCCGGGGAGCGGTTTTTT. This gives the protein CASSQDRRSGERFF.

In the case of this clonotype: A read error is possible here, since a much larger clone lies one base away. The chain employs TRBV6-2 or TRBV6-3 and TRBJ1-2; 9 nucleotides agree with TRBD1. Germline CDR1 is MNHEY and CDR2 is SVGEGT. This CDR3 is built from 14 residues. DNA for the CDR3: TGTACCAGCAGCCCCGGACAGGGGCACTATGGCTACACCTTC. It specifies CTSSPGQGHYGYTF.